The 32 T cell receptor beta chains presented below share a single source sample, sequenced in a study of T cells in Graves' hyperthyroidism and ophthalmopathy. Amplified regions were TCR beta CDR3 sequences from RNA transcripts. Using the HTBI primer set, a first-round RT-PCR was run on the TCR CDR3. TCRdb re-called the multiplex PCR reads with MiXCR, one entry per CDR3 protein. There are nearly 750,000 distinct CDR3 sequences in the sample; approximately 40% occur only once, and 31% lies in the top ten. Sequenced sample: blood. These TCRs come from a woman aged 40 to 50 with Graves' hyperthyroidism.

A few counts support this clonotype. The chain is built from TRBV5-4 and TRBJ2-6; D possibly matches TRBD1 or TRBD2 (5 bases each). The germline V gene has CDR1 SGHNT and CDR2 YYREEE (reference sequence). V lost 10 bases and J lost 0, with 14 bases in between. The CDR3 covers 15 residues. CDR3 residues: CARLGGFSGANVLTF. In DNA, the CDR3 is TGTGCCCGTCTTGGGGGTTTCTCTGGGGCCAACGTCCTGACTTTC.

The chain couples TRBV29-1 to TRBJ1-2; 8 nucleotides agree with TRBD1. The germline gives CDR1 SQVTM, CDR2 ANQGSEA. This CDR3 has 12 amino acids. In DNA, the CDR3 is TGCAGTGAAGGGACAGGTACCTATGGCTACACCTTC. Translation gives CSEGTGTYGYTF.

This clonotype was seen repeatedly, ten times or more. The chain recombines TRBV19 with TRBJ1-2; no reliable D call. This CDR3 has 13 amino acids. Trimming took off 5 bases at V and 2 bases at J, with 9 bases between the two ends. The germline V gene encodes CDR1 LNHDA and CDR2 SQIVND (reference sequence). Here the CDR3 reads CASSLTVNYGYTF. The DNA of the CDR3 is TGTGCCAGTAGTTTGACCGTCAACTATGGCTACACCTTC.

CDR3 in amino acids: CASVLGHEQYF. In DNA, the CDR3 is TGTGCCAGCGTACTGGGGCACGAGCAGTACTTC. The V gene is TRBV7-2, the J gene TRBJ2-7, with D maybe TRBD1 (5 bases). Trimming took off 8 bases at V and 5 bases at J, with 10 bases between the two ends. In germline, CDR1 is SGHTA, CDR2 FQGNSA. The CDR3 is 11 residues long. Drawing the rest from reference TRBV7-2 and TRBJ2-7, the complete variable domain is GAGVSQSPSNKVTEKGKDVELRCDPISGHTALYWYRQSLGQGLEFLIYFQGNSAPDKSGLPSDRFSAERTGGSVSTLTIQRTQQEDSAVYLCASVLGHEQYFGPGTRLTVT.

This clonotype was detected a few times. The V gene is TRBV19, the J gene TRBJ1-1, with D possibly matching TRBD1 (5 bases). CDR1 is LNHDA and CDR2 is SQIVND in the germline V gene (reference sequence). The CDR3 contains 11 residues. Trimming cost V 8 bases and J 6 bases, with 10 bases left between them. DNA of the CDR3: TGTGCCAGTTGGAGGGGCTCTGAAGCTTTCTTT. Translation: CASWRGSEAFF.

In this sample, this clonotype turned up a few times. This chain joins TRBV27 and TRBJ2-7; no definite D call. This CDR3 has 13 residues. V lost 7 bases and J lost 4, with 14 bases in between. Germline V gives CDR1 MNHEY, CDR2 SMNVEV (reference sequence). CDR3 coding DNA: TGTGCCAGCACTGGATTGGGTGATTACGAGCAGTACTTC. Protein product: CASTGLGDYEQYF.

This clonotype was detected a few times. Here the CDR3 DNA reads TGTGCCAGCATCGAACAGGGTCCCGGGGAGCTGTTTTTT. Translation gives CASIEQGPGELFF. This rearrangement joins TRBV6-2 or TRBV6-3 to TRBJ2-2, with D maybe TRBD1 (6 bases). Germline CDR1 and CDR2: MNHEY and SVGEGT. CDR3 length: 13 amino acids. V was cut by 7 bases and J by 6 bases, with 12 bases left in between.

Comments on this clonotype: Germline and junction disagree at one end, which may indicate a read error. V usage is TRBV29-1 and J usage is TRBJ2-7; the D is unclear. Looked up from germline, CDR1 is SQVTM and CDR2 is ANQGSEA. The CDR3 is 15 amino acids. The DNA of the CDR3 is TGTGCCGCTAGAGGACGTTGGAAAAACTCCTACGAGCAGTACTTC. It is translated as CAARGRWKNSYEQYF.

About this clonotype: A single base separates this from a much larger clone, so it may be a read error. The rearrangement joins TRBV5-1 to TRBJ1-2; no definite D call. There are 15 residues in the CDR3. CDR1 is SGHRS and CDR2 is YFSETQ in the germline V gene. The CDR3 reads CAGSLVGRLDYGYTF. As DNA, the CDR3 is TGCGCCGGCAGCTTGGTTGGCAGACTAGATTATGGCTACACCTTC.

This clonotype turned up a few times. CDR3 DNA: TGCAGTGTGGATAGCGGGAGGGGCGAGCAGTACTTC. This gives the protein CSVDSGRGEQYF. The chain couples TRBV20-1 to TRBJ2-7, with TRBD2 identical over 11 bases. Germline V gives CDR1 DFQATT, CDR2 SNEGSKA (reference sequence). The ends lost 7 bases at V and 6 bases at J; junction bases unmatched: 5. This CDR3 comprises 12 residues.

In this sample, this clonotype turned up many times. V usage is TRBV6-5 and J usage is TRBJ1-2; no clear D. V lost 2 bases and J lost 4, with 8 bases in between. This CDR3 comprises 13 residues. Germline values: CDR1 MNHEY, CDR2 SVGAGI. As DNA, the CDR3 is TGTGCCAGCAGTTACCGCTTCGGCTATGGCTACACCTTC. Residues: CASSYRFGYGYTF.

The count of this clonotype is one. J is TRBJ2-2 and V is TRBV6-1; 7 positions agree with TRBD1. From germline, CDR1 is MNHNS and CDR2 SASEGT. CDR3 size: 15 residues. The ends lost 6 bases at V and 4 bases at J; junction bases unmatched: 8. The chain's CDR3 is CASRRPTGTTGELFF. In DNA form, the CDR3 reads TGTGCCAGCAGAAGACCGACAGGGACCACCGGGGAGCTGTTTTTT.

This clonotype was recorded many times. This rearrangement joins TRBV12-3 or TRBV12-4 to TRBJ1-1; the match to TRBD1 covers 9 bases. This CDR3 has 16 residues. With 5 bases clipped from V and 4 bases from J, the junction kept 11 bases outside the gene matches. This chain's CDR3 is CASSPRTGVDVTEAFF. DNA for the CDR3: TGTGCCAGCAGTCCTCGGACAGGGGTTGATGTCACTGAAGCTTTCTTT.

This clonotype was detected ten times or more. J is TRBJ1-1 and V is TRBV7-6; D gene ambiguous. The CDR3 length is 16 residues. The V and J ends lost 0 bases and 6 bases respectively, with 17 bases between them. CDR1 is SGHVS and CDR2 is FNYEAQ in the germline V gene. The CDR3 sequence: CASSLARRAGTAEAFF. CDR3 DNA sequence: TGTGCCAGCAGCTTAGCGCGTCGGGCGGGTACAGCTGAAGCTTTCTTT. Full variable domain (outside the CDR3, taken from reference TRBV7-6 and TRBJ1-1): GAGVSQSPRYKVTKRGQDVALRCDPISGHVSLYWYRQALGQGPEFLTYFNYEAQQDKSGLPNDRFSAERPEGSISTLTIQRTEQRDSAMYRCASSLARRAGTAEAFFGQGTRLTVV.

There are many counts of this clonotype. The rearrangement joins TRBV7-9 to TRBJ1-3; 7 positions match TRBD1. The CDR3 totals 14 residues. In germline, CDR1 is SEHNR, CDR2 FQNEAQ (reference sequence). V was pared by 8 bases and J by 2 bases, with 6 bases of the junction left unmatched. CDR3 in DNA: TGTGCCAGCGGACAGGTCGACCCTGGAAACACCATATATTTT. It translates to CASGQVDPGNTIYF.

A few counts support this clonotype. The rearrangement joins TRBV7-9 to TRBJ2-7; D is possibly TRBD2 (6 bases). This CDR3 contains 15 residues. Trimming removed 6 bases at V and 0 bases at J, with 15 bases between. Looked up from germline, CDR1 is SEHNR and CDR2 is FQNEAQ (reference sequence). CDR3 nucleotide sequence: TGTGCCAGCAGTTTGGTTGACGGGAGCTCCTACGAGCAGTACTTC. Its translation: CASSLVDGSSYEQYF.

The chain couples TRBV7-9 to TRBJ2-7; TRBD2 matches at 7 bases. Germline values: CDR1 SEHNR, CDR2 FQNEAQ (reference sequence). Trimming at V came to 2 bases and at J to 2 bases, leaving 6 bases not matched to a gene. The CDR3 runs 15 residues. CDR3 DNA: TGTGCCAGCAGCTTATATTCCGGGACTACCTACGAGCAGTACTTC. It codes for CASSLYSGTTYEQYF.

The chain links TRBV7-9 to TRBJ2-3; the match to TRBD2 covers 10 bases. Looked up from germline, CDR1 is SEHNR and CDR2 is FQNEAQ (reference sequence). This CDR3 is built from 18 residues. V gave up 3 bases and J gave up 1 base; unmatched junction bases: 10. The CDR3 nucleotides are TGTGCCAGCAGCTTCCTTAGCGGGAGGCCTTTCGGCACAGATACGCAGTATTTT. Translating gives CASSFLSGRPFGTDTQYF.

This clonotype turned up a few times. V and J are TRBV7-9 and TRBJ1-2; no clear D gene. This CDR3 is built from 15 residues. The germline gives CDR1 SEHNR, CDR2 FQNEAQ (reference sequence). Trimming took 0 bases from V and 7 from J, leaving 15 bases between them. CDR3: CASSLAPPKGFGYTF. The CDR3 DNA sequence: TGTGCCAGCAGCTTAGCGCCGCCCAAAGGGTTTGGCTACACCTTC.

This clonotype was recorded many times. The chain carries TRBV10-1 and TRBJ2-2; no reliable D call. V lost 8 bases and J 5 bases, leaving 15 bases between the germline ends. This CDR3 contains 14 residues. Germline CDR1 and CDR2: WNHNN and SYGVQD (reference sequence). CDR3 in amino acids: CASSPGRSTGELFF. DNA for the CDR3: TGCGCCAGCTCTCCCGGGCGTTCTACCGGGGAGCTGTTTTTT.

Many counts were recorded for this clonotype. This chain links TRBV12-3 or TRBV12-4 with TRBJ1-2, with D perhaps TRBD1 (6 bases). The length of the CDR3 is 13 residues. Trimming removed 5 bases from V and 4 bases from J, with 11 bases in between. The CDR3: CASSPTGIYGYTF. For the CDR3, the DNA is TGTGCCAGCAGTCCAACAGGGATCTATGGCTACACCTTC.

V is TRBV19 and J is TRBJ1-1; D remains unclear. V was shortened by 4 bases and J by 3 bases, with 12 bases between the two germline ends. Germline loops: CDR1 LNHDA, CDR2 SQIVND (reference sequence). The CDR3 is 14 residues long. The CDR3 DNA follows: TGTGCCAGTAGTACCCGTGACGGATACACTGAAGCTTTCTTT. Its protein is CASSTRDGYTEAFF.

This clonotype has more than one count but fewer than ten. This rearrangement joins TRBV14 to TRBJ1-1; weak D call: TRBD1 (5 bases). The V end lost 4 bases, the J end lost 0 bases, and 12 bases lay between the germline ends. This CDR3 has 15 residues. From germline, CDR1 is SGHDN and CDR2 FVKESK. CDR3 protein: CASSRYRILNTEAFF. The CDR3 DNA is TGTGCCAGCAGCCGCTACAGGATATTGAACACTGAAGCTTTCTTT. Together with reference TRBV14 and TRBJ1-1, the CDR3 gives the full variable domain: EAGVTQFPSHSVIEKGQTVTLRCDPISGHDNLYWYRRVMGKEIKFLLHFVKESKQDESGMPNNRFLAERTGGTYSTLKVQPAELEDSGVYFCASSRYRILNTEAFFGQGTRLTVV.

In this sample, this clonotype turned up many times. The V call is TRBV12-3 or TRBV12-4, the J call TRBJ1-2; D possibly corresponds to TRBD1 (5 bases). V was shortened by 6 bases and J by 6 bases, with 14 bases between the two germline ends. The CDR3 extends over 13 amino acids. Written as DNA, the CDR3 is TGTGCCAGCAGCTCCAGGGTAAAAGATGGCTACACCTTC. It translates to CASSSRVKDGYTF.

This clonotype was detected ten times or more. This chain uses TRBV7-2 with TRBJ1-1; D is unclear. This CDR3 is built from 16 residues. In germline, CDR1 is SGHTA, CDR2 FQGNSA. The V end was cut by 1 base, the J end by 1 base, with 13 bases between. In nucleotides, the CDR3 is TGTGCCAGCAGCTTAGGTCCTGAGCCTAGGAACACTGAAGCTTTCTTT. Translated, it gives CASSLGPEPRNTEAFF. The complete variable domain, with remaining parts taken from reference TRBV7-2 and TRBJ1-1, reads GAGVSQSPSNKVTEKGKDVELRCDPISGHTALYWYRQSLGQGLEFLIYFQGNSAPDKSGLPSDRFSAERTGGSVSTLTIQRTQQEDSAVYLCASSLGPEPRNTEAFFGQGTRLTVV.

This clonotype has ten or more counts. The chain couples TRBV5-1 to TRBJ1-4; D possibly corresponds to TRBD1 (6 bases). V lost 7 bases to trimming and J lost 8 bases, with 18 bases between them. Germline values: CDR1 SGHRS, CDR2 YFSETQ. This CDR3 spans 14 amino acids. The CDR3 here is CASCLGQTGEKLFF. Written as DNA, the CDR3 is TGCGCCAGCTGCCTCGGACAGACGGGAGAAAAACTGTTTTTT. The entire variable domain, with the rest obtained from reference TRBV5-1 and TRBJ1-4, is as follows: KAGVTQTPRYLIKTRGQQVTLSCSPISGHRSVSWYQQTPGQGLQFLFEYFSETQRNKGNFPGRFSGRQFSNSRSEMNVSTLELGDSALYLCASCLGQTGEKLFFGSGTQLSVL.

The V gene is TRBV10-3, the J gene TRBJ1-3; a possible D gene is TRBD1 (6 bases). The germline gives CDR1 ENHRY, CDR2 SYGVKD. This CDR3 is 15 amino acids long. V lost 0 bases and J lost 4, with 10 bases in between. This CDR3 is CAISESRGRGNTIYF. The CDR3 nucleotides read TGTGCCATCAGTGAGTCCAGGGGCCGGGGAAACACCATATATTTT.

In nucleotides, the CDR3 is TGCAGTGCTAGCGGGAGGGCCAACGTCCTGACTTTC. This sequence encodes CSASGRANVLTF. The chain recombines TRBV20-1 with TRBJ2-6; possibly TRBD2 for D (5 bases). The germline V gene has CDR1 DFQATT and CDR2 SNEGSKA (reference sequence). V lost 3 bases, J lost 5 bases, and 5 bases lay in between. The CDR3 runs 12 residues.

There are many counts of this clonotype. V is TRBV12-3 or TRBV12-4 and J is TRBJ1-1; D may be TRBD1 (6 bases). This CDR3 has 12 amino acids. The V end lost 5 bases, the J end lost 6 bases, and 10 bases lay between the germline ends. CDR3 nucleotide sequence: TGTGCCAGCAGTCAATGGACAGCTGAAGCTTTCTTT. Translation gives CASSQWTAEAFF.

Here the CDR3 DNA reads TGTGCCAGCAGTTTGCAAAGTGCCACCGGGGAGCTGTTTTTT. Translation gives CASSLQSATGELFF. The V gene is TRBV6-5, the J gene TRBJ2-2; D is unresolved. The CDR3 has 14 amino acids. Germline lookup yields CDR1 MNHEY and CDR2 SVGAGI. V gave up 4 bases and J gave up 4 bases, with 10 bases separating them.

The CDR3 spells CATSETGSQETQYF. The CDR3 DNA reads as TGTGCCACCAGTGAGACAGGGTCCCAAGAGACCCAGTACTTC. J is TRBJ2-5 and V is TRBV24-1; 7 bases are shared with TRBD1. CDR3 length: 14 amino acids. From germline, CDR1 is KGHDR and CDR2 SFDVKD. The junction had 2 bases not matched to a gene; V was cut back by 4 bases and J by 1 base.

V gene TRBV7-9 combines with J gene TRBJ2-7; the D is unclear. In germline, CDR1 is SEHNR, CDR2 FQNEAQ (reference sequence). The CDR3 extends over 14 amino acids. V lost 4 bases to trimming and J lost 2 bases, with 12 bases between them. The CDR3 bases are TGTGCCAGCAGCTCCCGGATACTTCCCTACGAGCAGTACTTC. Amino acids: CASSSRILPYEQYF.